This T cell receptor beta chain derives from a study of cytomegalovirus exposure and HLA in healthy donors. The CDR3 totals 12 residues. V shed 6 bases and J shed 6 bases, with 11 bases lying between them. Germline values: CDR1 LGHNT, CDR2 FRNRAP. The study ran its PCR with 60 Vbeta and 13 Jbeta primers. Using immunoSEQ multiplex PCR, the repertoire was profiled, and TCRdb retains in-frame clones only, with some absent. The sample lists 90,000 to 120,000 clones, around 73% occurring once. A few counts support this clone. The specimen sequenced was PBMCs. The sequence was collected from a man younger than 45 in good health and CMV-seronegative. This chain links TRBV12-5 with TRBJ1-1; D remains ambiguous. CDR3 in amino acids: CASGRGGPEAFF. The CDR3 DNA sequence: TGTGCTAGTGGCCGGGGAGGTCCTGAAGCTTTCTTT.